Below are 7 T cell receptor beta chains sequenced from a single sample in a study of response to subunit inactivated influenza vaccine. Via MiXCR, TCRdb re-called the RT-PCR reads, giving one row per CDR3 protein. The profile shows just over 300,000 distinct CDR3 sequences, 20% to 25% of them singletons. Sample: PBMCs from blood, taken approximately 20 months after vaccination. The receptor set was obtained from a man aged 45 to 70 who received an inactivated influenza vaccine.

The rearrangement uses TRBV2 and TRBJ1-2; no firm D call. The ends were cut back, 1 base at V and 4 bases at J, with 7 bases in the middle. CDR1 and CDR2 from the germline V gene are SNHLY and FYNNEI. The CDR3 contains 13 residues. DNA of the CDR3: TGTGCCAGCAGTGAAGACCGGTTCTATGGCTACACCTTC. Translation: CASSEDRFYGYTF.

The table lists this clonotype with many counts. CDR3 sequence: CASSEQANNSPLHF. DNA of the CDR3: TGTGCCAGCAGCGAGCAAGCCAATAATTCACCCCTCCACTTT. The chain recombines TRBV7-8 with TRBJ1-6, with D unresolved. Germline V lookup: CDR1 SGHVS, CDR2 FQNEAQ. This CDR3 has 14 amino acids. V lost 5 bases and J lost 5, with 10 bases in between.

This rearrangement joins TRBV15 to TRBJ2-7; no reliable D call. CDR1 LNHNV and CDR2 YYDKDF come from the germline V gene (reference sequence). V dropped 0 bases and J dropped 7 bases, with 7 bases sitting between them. This CDR3 has 12 amino acids. Written as DNA, the CDR3 is TGTGCCACCAGCAGAGAGGGTCTGGAGCAGTACTTC. Its protein product is CATSREGLEQYF.

This chain uses TRBV20-1 with TRBJ1-1; a weak D match, TRBD1 (6 bases). Trimming removed 5 bases at V and 4 bases at J, with 11 bases between. Germline CDR1 and CDR2: DFQATT and SNEGSKA (reference sequence). The CDR3 contains 12 residues. CDR3 in amino acids: CSAATGPTEAFF. The CDR3 nucleotides read TGCAGTGCTGCTACAGGGCCCACTGAAGCTTTCTTT.

V is TRBV7-9 and J is TRBJ2-7; D remains ambiguous. Germline CDR1 and CDR2: SEHNR and FQNEAQ (reference sequence). The CDR3 totals 11 residues. V lost 4 bases and J 6 bases, leaving 7 bases between the germline ends. CDR3 coding DNA: TGTGCCAGCAGCTCTATTTCCGAGCAGTACTTC. Its protein product is CASSSISEQYF.

The V and J genes are TRBV5-6 and TRBJ1-1; D is undetermined. CDR1 and CDR2 from the germline V gene are SGHDT and YYEEEE. V gave up 3 bases and J gave up 7 bases, with 13 bases separating them. The CDR3 has 13 residues. The CDR3, as DNA: TGTGCCAGCAGCTACACTGATAGTAATGAAGCTTTCTTT. Translation gives CASSYTDSNEAFF. Full variable domain (rest looked up from reference TRBV5-6 and TRBJ1-1): DAGVTQSPTHLIKTRGQQVTLRCSPKSGHDTVSWYQQALGQGPQFIFQYYEEEERQRGNFPDRFSGHQFPNYSSELNVNALLLGDSALYLCASSYTDSNEAFFGQGTRLTVV.

The rearrangement joins TRBV28 to TRBJ1-4; D gene ambiguous. Trimming removed 6 bases from V and 0 bases from J, with 2 bases in between. The CDR3 sequence is 12 residues long. Germline CDR1 is MDHEN and CDR2 is SYDVKM. The DNA of the CDR3 is TGTGCCAGCAGGACAACTAATGAAAAACTGTTTTTT. It codes for CASRTTNEKLFF.